What follows are 5 T cell receptor beta chains derived from one specimen sequenced in a study of cytomegalovirus exposure and HLA in healthy donors. Researchers ran the PCR with 60 Vbeta and 13 Jbeta primers. Here immunoSEQ multiplex PCR was the method, and the copy in TCRdb shows in-frame clones only, minus some. The sample records around 210,000 clones, around 83% being singletons. The specimen was PBMCs. These receptor sequences come from a girl aged 2-10 years in good health and CMV-seronegative.

The genes are TRBV29-1 and TRBJ1-2; no firm D call. The CDR3 contains 14 residues. V lost 2 bases and J 1 base, leaving 11 bases between the germline ends. CDR1 is SQVTM and CDR2 is ANQGSEA in the germline V gene. The CDR3 DNA reads TGCAGCGTTGAAAGCCCCAGGATTAACTATGGCTACACCTTC. Translation gives CSVESPRINYGYTF.

V and J are TRBV27 and TRBJ2-6, with D perhaps TRBD1 (5 bases). Germline V lookup: CDR1 MNHEY, CDR2 SMNVEV (reference sequence). Trimming cost V 5 bases and J 0 bases, with 11 bases left between them. CDR3 length: 16 amino acids. CDR3 protein: CASSPDSLSGANVLTF. CDR3 coding DNA: TGTGCCAGCAGTCCCGACAGCCTCTCTGGGGCCAACGTCCTGACTTTC. The full variable domain, with the rest looked up from reference TRBV27 and TRBJ2-6, is EAQVTQNPRYLITVTGKKLTVTCSQNMNHEYMSWYRQDPGLGLRQIYYSMNVEVTDKGDVPEGYKVSRKEKRNFPLILESPSPNQTSLYFCASSPDSLSGANVLTFGAGSRLTVL.

The V and J genes are TRBV5-1 and TRBJ2-5, with D possibly TRBD1 on 6 matching bases. Per the germline V gene, CDR1 is SGHRS and CDR2 is YFSETQ. The CDR3 sequence is 15 residues long. V lost 0 bases and J lost 4, with 13 bases in between. The CDR3 coding sequence is TGCGCCAGCAGCTTGGCCAGCGCGACAGGAGAGACCCAGTACTTC. It encodes CASSLASATGETQYF. Together with reference TRBV5-1 and TRBJ2-5, the CDR3 gives the full variable domain: KAGVTQTPRYLIKTRGQQVTLSCSPISGHRSVSWYQQTPGQGLQFLFEYFSETQRNKGNFPGRFSGRQFSNSRSEMNVSTLELGDSALYLCASSLASATGETQYFGPGTRLLVL.

The rearrangement links TRBV11-2 to TRBJ2-7; TRBD2 aligns across 7 bases. The trim removed 1 base at V and 2 bases at J, leaving 11 bases unmatched. The CDR3 is 17 residues long. The germline V gene encodes CDR1 SGHAT and CDR2 FQNNGV. This CDR3 reads CASSLAVQAGPTYEQYF. The CDR3 DNA is TGTGCCAGCAGCTTAGCAGTTCAAGCGGGACCAACCTACGAGCAGTACTTC.

The chain has TRBV15 and TRBJ1-3; D is perhaps TRBD1 (6 bases). Per germline, CDR1 LNHNV and CDR2 YYDKDF (reference sequence). V dropped 5 bases and J dropped 4 bases, with 15 bases sitting between them. The CDR3 contains 15 residues. CDR3 residues: CATSGDRSGGNTIYF. CDR3 sequence (DNA): TGTGCCACCAGCGGTGACAGGTCGGGAGGAAACACCATATATTTT.